This T cell receptor (beta chain) was obtained from a study of cytomegalovirus exposure and HLA in healthy donors. The study's findings and limits: Subsequent analysis revealed that first-cohort TCR clusters tended to co-occur in the 95 to 150 validation repertoires. Overall, roughly 170 TCR beta chains were annotated as cytomegalovirus-associated. Many donors carried some public TCRs, although rarity characterized most TCR sequences. In vitro work confirmed that a few CMV-associated chains recognize CMV antigens.

Regarding this clone: Its cognate antigen is unknown.

The CDR3 contains 15 residues. The table came from immunoSEQ multiplex PCR; TCRdb's copy has only in-frame clones and leaves some out. The sample includes around 300,000 clones, roughly 90% of them seen just once. The source is a young woman in good health and CMV-seronegative. V usage is TRBV21-1 and J usage is TRBJ2-7; the table calls TRBD2, which could not be checked here. TRBV21-1 is tagged as a pseudogene. What was sequenced was PBMCs. CDR3 loop: CASSKEGRTSYEQYF. CDR3 DNA: TGTGCCAGCAGCAAAGAAGGTAGGACTAGCTACGAGCAGTACTTC.